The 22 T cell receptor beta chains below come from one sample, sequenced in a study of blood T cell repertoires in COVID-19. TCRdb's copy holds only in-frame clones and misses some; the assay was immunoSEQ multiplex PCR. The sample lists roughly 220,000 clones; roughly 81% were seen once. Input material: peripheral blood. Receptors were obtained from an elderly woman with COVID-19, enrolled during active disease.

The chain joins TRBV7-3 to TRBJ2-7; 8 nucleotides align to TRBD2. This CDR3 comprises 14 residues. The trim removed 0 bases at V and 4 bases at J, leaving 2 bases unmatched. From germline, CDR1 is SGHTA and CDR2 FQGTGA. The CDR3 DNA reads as TGTGCCAGCAGCTTAACCGGCGGGGGGTACGAGCAGTACTTC. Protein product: CASSLTGGGYEQYF. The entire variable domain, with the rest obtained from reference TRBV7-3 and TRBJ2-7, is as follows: GAGVSQTPSNKVTEKGKYVELRCDPISGHTALYWYRQSLGQGPEFLIYFQGTGAADDSGLPNDRFFAVRPEGSVSTLKIQRTERGDSAVYLCASSLTGGGYEQYFGPGTRLTVT.

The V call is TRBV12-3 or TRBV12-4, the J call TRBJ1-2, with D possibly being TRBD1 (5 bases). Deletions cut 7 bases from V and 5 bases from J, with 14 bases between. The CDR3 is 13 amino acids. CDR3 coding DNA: TGTGCCAGCACCGGGGGGGGTAGGTATGGCTACACCTTC. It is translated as CASTGGGRYGYTF.

CDR3 protein: CASSLSSETGSYEQYF. Written as DNA, the CDR3 is TGTGCCAGCAGTTTATCCTCCGAGACAGGCTCCTACGAGCAGTACTTC. This chain links TRBV6-2 or TRBV6-3 with TRBJ2-7; D perhaps matches TRBD1 (6 bases). Trimming shortened V by 4 bases and J by 0 bases, and 16 bases separated the two germline ends. The length of the CDR3 is 16 residues. Germline V gene lookup returns CDR1 MNHEY and CDR2 SVGEGT.

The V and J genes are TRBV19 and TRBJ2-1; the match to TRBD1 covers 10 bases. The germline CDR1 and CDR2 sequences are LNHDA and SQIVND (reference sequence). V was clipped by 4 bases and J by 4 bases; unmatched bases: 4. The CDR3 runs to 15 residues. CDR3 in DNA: TGTGCCAGTAGTAGGGGACAGGGGATTTACAATGAGCAGTTCTTC. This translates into CASSRGQGIYNEQFF.

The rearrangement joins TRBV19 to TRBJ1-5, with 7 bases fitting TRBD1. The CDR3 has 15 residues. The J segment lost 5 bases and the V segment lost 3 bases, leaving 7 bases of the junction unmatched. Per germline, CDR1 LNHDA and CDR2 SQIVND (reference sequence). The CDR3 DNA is TGTGCCAGTAGTATTGACAGGGACGTAGATCAGCCCCAGCATTTT. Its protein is CASSIDRDVDQPQHF.

CDR3 region: CSALREITYEQYF. DNA of the CDR3: TGCAGCGCTCTCCGGGAAATCACTTACGAGCAGTACTTC. The chain couples TRBV29-1 to TRBJ2-7; possible D gene TRBD2, 5 bases. Trimming pared 7 bases from V and 4 bases from J, leaving 17 bases between. Germline CDR1 and CDR2: SQVTM and ANQGSEA. The CDR3 is 13 amino acids.

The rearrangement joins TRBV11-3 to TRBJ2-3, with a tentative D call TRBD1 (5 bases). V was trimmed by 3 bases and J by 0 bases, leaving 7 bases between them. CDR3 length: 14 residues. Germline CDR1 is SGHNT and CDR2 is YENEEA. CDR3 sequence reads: CASSLGQSTDTQYF. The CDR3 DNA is TGTGCCAGCAGCTTGGGGCAGAGCACAGATACGCAGTATTTT.

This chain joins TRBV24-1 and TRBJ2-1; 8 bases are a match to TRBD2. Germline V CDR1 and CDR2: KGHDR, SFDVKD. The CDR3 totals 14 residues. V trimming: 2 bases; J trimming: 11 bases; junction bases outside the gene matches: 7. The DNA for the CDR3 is TGTGCCACCAGTGATTCTCGGGGGGGCGACCAGCAGTTCTTC. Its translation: CATSDSRGGDQQFF.

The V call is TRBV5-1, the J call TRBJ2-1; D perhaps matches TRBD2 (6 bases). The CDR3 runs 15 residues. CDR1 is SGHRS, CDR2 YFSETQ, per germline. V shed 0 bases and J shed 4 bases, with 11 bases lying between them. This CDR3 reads CASSLAGELYNEQFF. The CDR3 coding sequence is TGCGCCAGCAGCTTGGCGGGAGAGTTGTACAATGAGCAGTTCTTC.

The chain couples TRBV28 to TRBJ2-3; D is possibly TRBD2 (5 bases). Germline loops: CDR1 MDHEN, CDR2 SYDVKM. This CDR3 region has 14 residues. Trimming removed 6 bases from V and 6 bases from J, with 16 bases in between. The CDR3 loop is CASSRPMLADTQYF. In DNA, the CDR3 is TGTGCCAGCAGCAGACCTATGTTAGCGGATACGCAGTATTTT.

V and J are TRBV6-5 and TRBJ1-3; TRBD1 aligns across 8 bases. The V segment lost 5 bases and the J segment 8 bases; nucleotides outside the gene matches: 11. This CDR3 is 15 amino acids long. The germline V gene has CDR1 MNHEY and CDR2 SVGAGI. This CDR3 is CASSPGRRGLDTIYF. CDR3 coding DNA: TGTGCCAGCAGTCCGGGGCGCAGGGGGCTGGACACCATATATTTT.

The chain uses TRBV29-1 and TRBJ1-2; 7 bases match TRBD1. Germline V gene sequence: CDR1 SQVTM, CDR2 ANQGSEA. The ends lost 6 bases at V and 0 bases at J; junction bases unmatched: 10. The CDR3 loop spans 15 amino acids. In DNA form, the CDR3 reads TGCAGCGTGCAAGGAAGGGGACAGCCTAACTATGGCTACACCTTC. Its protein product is CSVQGRGQPNYGYTF.

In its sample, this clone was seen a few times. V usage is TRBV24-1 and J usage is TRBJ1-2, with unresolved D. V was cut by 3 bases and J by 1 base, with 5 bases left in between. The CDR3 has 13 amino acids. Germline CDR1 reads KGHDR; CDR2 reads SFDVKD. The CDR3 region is CATSDRSNYGYTF. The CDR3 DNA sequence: TGTGCCACCAGTGATCGGAGTAACTATGGCTACACCTTC.

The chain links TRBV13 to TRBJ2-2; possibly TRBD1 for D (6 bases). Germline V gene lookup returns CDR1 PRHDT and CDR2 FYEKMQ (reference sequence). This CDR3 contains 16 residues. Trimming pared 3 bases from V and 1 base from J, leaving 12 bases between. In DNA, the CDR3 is TGTGCCAGCAGCTTTACAGGGAGTCAGAACACCGGGGAGCTGTTTTTT. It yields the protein CASSFTGSQNTGELFF. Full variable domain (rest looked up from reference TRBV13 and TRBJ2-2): AAGVIQSPRHLIKEKRETATLKCYPIPRHDTVYWYQQGPGQDPQFLISFYEKMQSDKGSIPDRFSAQQFSDYHSELNMSSLELGDSALYFCASSFTGSQNTGELFFGEGSRLTVL.

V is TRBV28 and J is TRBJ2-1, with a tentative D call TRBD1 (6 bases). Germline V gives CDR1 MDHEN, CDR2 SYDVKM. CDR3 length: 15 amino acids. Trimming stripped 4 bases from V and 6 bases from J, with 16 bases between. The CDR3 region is CASSSGDKRGNEQFF. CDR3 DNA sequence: TGTGCCAGCAGTTCTGGGGACAAAAGGGGCAATGAGCAGTTCTTC.

The DNA for the CDR3 is TGTGCCACCAGCGGGGGACAGGGAGACGAGACCCAGTACTTC. This gives the protein CATSGGQGDETQYF. This sequence joins TRBV15 and TRBJ2-5; TRBD1 matches at 9 bases. This CDR3 is 14 amino acids long. Germline V gives CDR1 LNHNV, CDR2 YYDKDF (reference sequence). V was clipped by 5 bases and J by 5 bases; unmatched bases: 6. Variable domain in full (rest from reference TRBV15 and TRBJ2-5): DAMVIQNPRYQVTQFGKPVTLSCSQTLNHNVMYWYQQKSSQAPKLLFHYYDKDFNNEADTPDNFQSRRPNTSFCFLDIRSPGLGDTAMYLCATSGGQGDETQYFGPGTRLLVL.

The CDR3 DNA follows: TGTGCCACCAGTGAAGCACCCGGGACTGGTAGTCGGGGCTCCGGGGAGCTGTTTTTT. Protein sequence: CATSEAPGTGSRGSGELFF. The J gene is TRBJ2-2, the V gene TRBV24-1, with D perhaps TRBD2 (6 bases). Trimming cost V 4 bases and J 6 bases, with 26 bases left between them. CDR3 length: 19 amino acids. Germline CDR1 and CDR2: KGHDR and SFDVKD.

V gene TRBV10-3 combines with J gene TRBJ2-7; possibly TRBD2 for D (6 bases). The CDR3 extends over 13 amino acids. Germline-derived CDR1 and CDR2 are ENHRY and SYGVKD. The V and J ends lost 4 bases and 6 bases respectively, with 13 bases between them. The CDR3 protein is CAISGTAGGEQYF. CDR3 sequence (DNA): TGTGCCATCAGTGGGACCGCCGGGGGCGAGCAGTACTTC.

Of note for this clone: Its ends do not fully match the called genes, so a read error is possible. The CDR3 loop is CAWSQGTGGF. The CDR3 region has the DNA TGTGCCTGGAGTCAGGGGACAGGGGGCTTC. The chain employs TRBV30 and TRBJ1-2, with 11 positions matching TRBD1. This CDR3 has 10 residues. CDR1 is GTSNPN, CDR2 SVGIG, per germline (reference sequence).

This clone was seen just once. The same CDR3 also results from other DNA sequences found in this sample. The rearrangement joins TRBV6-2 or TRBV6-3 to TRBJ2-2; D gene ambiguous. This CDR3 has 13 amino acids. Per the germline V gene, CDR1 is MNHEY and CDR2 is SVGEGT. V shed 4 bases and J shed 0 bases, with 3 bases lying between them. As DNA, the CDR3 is TGTGCCAGCAGTTCAACGAACACCGGGGAGCTGTTTTTT. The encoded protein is CASSSTNTGELFF.

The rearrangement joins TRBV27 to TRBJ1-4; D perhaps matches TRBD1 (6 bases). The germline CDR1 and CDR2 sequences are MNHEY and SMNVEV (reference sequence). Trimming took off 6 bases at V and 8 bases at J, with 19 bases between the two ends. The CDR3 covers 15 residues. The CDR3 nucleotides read TGTGCCAGCAGCCCCGGCCCACAGGGACGAGAAAAACTGTTTTTT. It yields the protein CASSPGPQGREKLFF.

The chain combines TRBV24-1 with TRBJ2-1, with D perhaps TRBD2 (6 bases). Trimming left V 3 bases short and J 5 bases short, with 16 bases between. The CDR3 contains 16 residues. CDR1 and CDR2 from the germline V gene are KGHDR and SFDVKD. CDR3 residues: CATSDRGLSSHNEQFF. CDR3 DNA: TGTGCCACCAGTGATCGGGGACTCTCCAGCCACAATGAGCAGTTCTTC.